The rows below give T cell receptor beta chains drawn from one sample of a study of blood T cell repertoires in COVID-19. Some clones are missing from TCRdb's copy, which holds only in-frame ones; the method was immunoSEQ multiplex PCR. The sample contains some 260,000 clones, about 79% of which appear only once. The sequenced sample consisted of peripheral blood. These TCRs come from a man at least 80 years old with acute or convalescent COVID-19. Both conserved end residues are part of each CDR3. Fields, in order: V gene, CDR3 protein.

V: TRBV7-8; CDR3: CASSDGAARLDEQFF
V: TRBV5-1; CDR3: CASSLVPGLAGEEQFF
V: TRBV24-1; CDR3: CATSDSQGPAYEQYF
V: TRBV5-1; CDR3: CASSLGDRANIQYF
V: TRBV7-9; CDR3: CASGGQGALATNEKLFF
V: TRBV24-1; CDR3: CATSRFTGTPKISETQYF
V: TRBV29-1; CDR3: CSAPRGTGGTDTQYF
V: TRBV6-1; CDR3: CASSEEDLSTNEQFF
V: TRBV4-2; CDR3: CASSHQDRNNEKLFF
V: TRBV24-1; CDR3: CATSDPVVRTGGDTQYF
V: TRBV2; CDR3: CASSLTGSTDTQYF
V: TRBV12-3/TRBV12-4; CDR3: CASSLTGSYEQYF
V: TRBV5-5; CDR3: CASSLGGFGNQPQHF
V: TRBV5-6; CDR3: CASSRGQWNQPQHF
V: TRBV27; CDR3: CASSFGSRPNYGYTF
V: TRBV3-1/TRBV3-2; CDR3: CASRSTGKVGSAFF
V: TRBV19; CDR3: CASSIIRTFKSTDTQYF
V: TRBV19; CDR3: CASSWDSNSPLHF
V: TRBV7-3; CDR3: CASSLSPDRESEAFF
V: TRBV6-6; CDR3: CASGGSNQPQHF
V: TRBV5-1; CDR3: CASSFGPSRAFF
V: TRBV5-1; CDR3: CASSLVQDRASAEQFF
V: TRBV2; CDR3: CASSGTRNEQYF
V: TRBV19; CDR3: CASREQGNPGNTIYF
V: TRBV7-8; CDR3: CASSLEQGAVGTEAFF
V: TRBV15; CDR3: CATSRDSGYNEQFF
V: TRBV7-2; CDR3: CASSSRGQGKDYGYTF
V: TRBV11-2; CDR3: CASSVRQGLRTYEQYF
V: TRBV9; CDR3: CASSSGLAGHEQYF
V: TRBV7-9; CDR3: CASSAYLLDSVYGYTF
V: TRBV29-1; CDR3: CSVGYAGTGGTWDTQYF
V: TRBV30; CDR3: CAWSSRVGNQPQHF
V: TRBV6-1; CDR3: CASSARTGTGGPSSYEQYF
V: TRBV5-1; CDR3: CASSLGQRNTEAFF
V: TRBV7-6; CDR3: CASSSEQGLMDSGNTIYF
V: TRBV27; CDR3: CASSFVSGNYEQYF
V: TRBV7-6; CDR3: CASSLGPLVNSNQPQHF